The 28 T cell receptor beta chains below all came from one sample that was sequenced in a study of CD8 T cells in Susac syndrome. Reverse transcription used about 0.45 to 1 ug RNA and random hexamers. TCRdb analysed the immunoSEQ multiplex PCR reads with MiXCR anew, one entry per CDR3 protein. This sample carries about 300,000 distinct CDR3 sequences, around 91% of them seen once, and the ten largest clones take approximately 0.18%. Sequences were obtained from CD8+ T cells from PBMCs. The receptors stem from a human donor with multiple sclerosis.

The V and J genes are TRBV7-3 and TRBJ1-2, with 7 positions matching TRBD1. V was pared by 5 bases and J by 4 bases, with 13 bases of the junction left unmatched. This CDR3 spans 16 amino acids. The germline V gene encodes CDR1 SGHTA and CDR2 FQGTGA. The CDR3 nucleotides are TGTGCCAGCAGCCCAGGCGGAGGAGGGGGCGGCTATGGCTACACCTTC. It codes for CASSPGGGGGGYGYTF.

V is TRBV6-5 and J is TRBJ1-2; 8 bases match TRBD1. The V and J ends lost 5 bases and 4 bases, in that order; junction bases with no gene match: 9. CDR1 is MNHEY and CDR2 is SVGAGI in the germline V gene. This CDR3 region has 15 residues. CDR3 DNA: TGTGCCAGCAGTCCTACGATTACAGGGGGCTATGGCTACACCTTC. Its protein product is CASSPTITGGYGYTF.

V usage is TRBV2 and J usage is TRBJ2-7; D is unclear. The germline V and J ends were trimmed by 3 bases and 6 bases, with 12 bases remaining between them. This CDR3 has 13 amino acids. Germline lookup yields CDR1 SNHLY and CDR2 FYNNEI. The chain's CDR3 is CASSDPGRSEQYF. DNA for the CDR3: TGTGCCAGCAGTGATCCCGGGCGGAGCGAGCAGTACTTC. The whole variable domain, filled in from reference TRBV2 and TRBJ2-7, reads EPEVTQTPSHQVTQMGQEVILRCVPISNHLYFYWYRQILGQKVEFLVSFYNNEISEKSEIFDDQFSVERPDGSNFTLKIRSTKLEDSAMYFCASSDPGRSEQYFGPGTRLTVT.

The chain couples TRBV7-2 to TRBJ2-3; no firm D call. Trimming left V 2 bases short and J 2 bases short, with 14 bases between. This CDR3 spans 16 amino acids. Germline-derived CDR1 and CDR2 are SGHTA and FQGNSA. CDR3 nucleotide sequence: TGTGCCAGCAGCTTAATCCTCAAGACATCCACAGATACGCAGTATTTT. This gives the protein CASSLILKTSTDTQYF. The full variable domain, completed using reference TRBV7-2 and TRBJ2-3, is GAGVSQSPSNKVTEKGKDVELRCDPISGHTALYWYRQSLGQGLEFLIYFQGNSAPDKSGLPSDRFSAERTGGSVSTLTIQRTQQEDSAVYLCASSLILKTSTDTQYFGPGTRLTVL.

The chain employs TRBV7-9 and TRBJ2-3; no firm D call. The CDR3 is made up of 15 amino acids. V was pared by 1 base and J by 2 bases, with 10 bases between. CDR1 is SEHNR, CDR2 FQNEAQ, per germline (reference sequence). CDR3: CASSLDSGHTDTQYF. CDR3 bases: TGTGCCAGCAGCTTAGATTCGGGTCACACAGATACGCAGTATTTT.

This clonotype was observed a few times. This sequence joins TRBV19 and TRBJ1-2, with no clear D. Trimming removed 1 base from V and 1 base from J, with 7 bases in between. The length of the CDR3 is 14 residues. Germline V gives CDR1 LNHDA, CDR2 SQIVND (reference sequence). CDR3 coding DNA: TGTGCCAGTAGTATAGTGCGGGATAACTATGGCTACACCTTC. This sequence encodes CASSIVRDNYGYTF.

In its sample, this clonotype was seen a few times. The genes are TRBV10-3 and TRBJ2-7, with D maybe TRBD1 (7 bases). Deletions cut 6 bases from V and 2 bases from J, with 14 bases between. Per germline, CDR1 ENHRY and CDR2 SYGVKD. The CDR3 runs to 14 residues. The CDR3 DNA follows: TGTGCCATCAGGGGGGGACAGCTAACCTACGAGCAGTACTTC. Protein: CAIRGGQLTYEQYF.

The chain joins TRBV9 to TRBJ1-1; 9 bases fit TRBD1. CDR3 length: 15 amino acids. Germline V gene data show CDR1 as SGDLS and CDR2 as YYNGEE. Trimming took 4 bases from V and 5 from J; bases not matched to a gene: 9. CDR3 coding DNA: TGTGCCAGCAGCCCAACCGGGACAGGGAGGACTGAAGCTTTCTTT. This codes for CASSPTGTGRTEAFF.

The CDR3 is CASSEPGRGSGREQYF. The CDR3 nucleotides are TGTGCCAGCAGTGAACCGGGGCGGGGAAGTGGGCGCGAGCAGTACTTC. J is TRBJ2-7 and V is TRBV2, with D possibly TRBD2 on 6 matching bases. Germline V gene data show CDR1 as SNHLY and CDR2 as FYNNEI. The CDR3 runs to 16 residues. The V gene lost 2 bases and the J gene lost 6 bases, with 20 bases spanning the gap.

This clonotype came up once. The CDR3 loop reads CASRSPRRFSYNEQFF. CDR3 DNA sequence: TGTGCCAGCAGGTCCCCTCGGAGGTTCTCCTACAATGAGCAGTTCTTC. The chain recombines TRBV7-8 with TRBJ2-1, with a weak D call TRBD2 (5 bases). Germline lookup yields CDR1 SGHVS and CDR2 FQNEAQ. This CDR3 is 16 amino acids long. V lost 6 bases to trimming and J lost 0 bases, with 15 bases between them.

The chain combines TRBV4-1 with TRBJ1-6, with a tentative D call TRBD1 (6 bases). The CDR3 has 14 amino acids. The V gene's germline CDR1 is MGHRA and CDR2 YSYEKL. Trimming took off 4 bases at V and 9 bases at J, with 13 bases between the two ends. In nucleotides, the CDR3 is TGCGCCAGCAGCCCGGGACAACCGGGTTCACCCCTCCACTTT. It translates to CASSPGQPGSPLHF.

This clonotype appeared once. V is TRBV7-9 and J is TRBJ2-5, with 7 nucleotides matching TRBD2. This CDR3 contains 15 residues. V gave up 1 base and J gave up 3 bases; unmatched junction bases: 5. Germline CDR1 reads SEHNR; CDR2 reads FQNEAQ (reference sequence). The CDR3 DNA reads as TGTGCCAGCAGCTTAGGCTGGGCGGGAGAAGAGACCCAGTACTTC. Translating it yields CASSLGWAGEETQYF.

The chain combines TRBV4-1 with TRBJ2-7; no clear D. The CDR3 sequence is 13 residues long. With 1 base removed from V and 2 bases from J, the gap between germline ends came to 6 bases. Per germline, CDR1 MGHRA and CDR2 YSYEKL. The CDR3 spells CASSQGSAYEQYF. DNA for the CDR3: TGCGCCAGCAGCCAAGGGTCGGCCTACGAGCAGTACTTC.

The rearrangement uses TRBV12-3 or TRBV12-4 and TRBJ2-7; D ambiguous. Deletions cut 2 bases from V and 2 bases from J, with 7 bases between. The CDR3 contains 13 residues. DNA for the CDR3: TGTGCCAGCAGTTTACACGGAACCTACGAGCAGTACTTC. This encodes CASSLHGTYEQYF.

This clonotype has a single count. The chain is built from TRBV5-1 and TRBJ2-3, with D perhaps being TRBD1 or TRBD2 (5 bases each). Trimming removed 3 bases from V and 2 bases from J, with 16 bases in between. This CDR3 contains 16 residues. The germline gives CDR1 SGHRS, CDR2 YFSETQ. The CDR3 loop reads CASSWGFRESTDTQYF. CDR3 bases: TGCGCCAGCAGCTGGGGCTTTCGGGAATCCACAGATACGCAGTATTTT.

In its sample, this clonotype was seen once. The chain uses TRBV7-9 and TRBJ1-1; D is ambiguous. Germline lookup yields CDR1 SEHNR and CDR2 FQNEAQ (reference sequence). V was pared by 8 bases and J by 4 bases, with 14 bases between. The CDR3 length is 13 residues. Here the CDR3 reads CASGGYLSTEAFF. Here the CDR3 DNA reads TGTGCCAGCGGAGGGTATTTGAGCACTGAAGCTTTCTTT.

The J gene is TRBJ2-7, the V gene TRBV10-3; D is uncertain. V dropped 2 bases and J dropped 5 bases, with 22 bases sitting between them. The germline gives CDR1 ENHRY, CDR2 SYGVKD. This CDR3 is built from 17 residues. CDR3 DNA sequence: TGTGCCATCAGTGAGAGTCTAATTTTGGGCAGGACGAACGAGCAGTACTTC. It encodes CAISESLILGRTNEQYF.

The chain recombines TRBV30 with TRBJ1-1, with D unresolved. Trimming cost V 3 bases and J 2 bases, with 19 bases left between them. Germline V gene lookup returns CDR1 GTSNPN and CDR2 SVGIG (reference sequence). This CDR3 has 16 residues. The CDR3 DNA reads as TGTGCCTGGAGCGAGCGATTACCGGTCCCCAACACTGAAGCTTTCTTT. Residues: CAWSERLPVPNTEAFF.

This clonotype came up a few times. The chain uses TRBV30 and TRBJ2-7; unclear D gene. Germline V gene lookup returns CDR1 GTSNPN and CDR2 SVGIG (reference sequence). V was clipped by 2 bases and J by 3 bases, with 17 bases between them. This CDR3 comprises 15 residues. The DNA of the CDR3 is TGTGCCTGGAGTACGTACAGAGTCGGGCTCTACGAGCAGTACTTC. It yields the protein CAWSTYRVGLYEQYF.

V gene TRBV29-1 combines with J gene TRBJ1-2; unclear D gene. Per germline, CDR1 SQVTM and CDR2 ANQGSEA. V lost 5 bases and J 2 bases, leaving 9 bases between the germline ends. The CDR3 totals 12 residues. CDR3 coding DNA: TGCAGCGTTATAATCGGCAACTATGGCTACACCTTC. It codes for CSVIIGNYGYTF.

The genes are TRBV9 and TRBJ2-1, with D unresolved. CDR3 length: 15 amino acids. Germline V lookup: CDR1 SGDLS, CDR2 YYNGEE. V lost 0 bases to trimming and J lost 0 bases, with 7 bases between them. The CDR3 region has the DNA TGTGCCAGCAGCGTAGATATGAGCTCCTACAATGAGCAGTTCTTC. Translating gives CASSVDMSSYNEQFF.

CDR3 sequence: CASSVDPGASNTGELFF. The CDR3 DNA reads as TGTGCCAGCAGCGTAGACCCAGGGGCTTCGAACACCGGGGAGCTGTTTTTT. The rearrangement links TRBV9 to TRBJ2-2, with D perhaps TRBD1 (6 bases). The length of the CDR3 is 17 residues. V lost 0 bases to trimming and J lost 0 bases, with 12 bases between them. CDR1 SGDLS and CDR2 YYNGEE come from the germline V gene.

This clonotype was detected once. The chain is built from TRBV5-4 and TRBJ2-1; possibly TRBD1 or TRBD2 for D (5 bases each). With 3 bases removed from V and 4 bases from J, the gap between germline ends came to 20 bases. This CDR3 is built from 17 residues. In germline, CDR1 is SGHNT, CDR2 YYREEE (reference sequence). The CDR3 is CASSSRDAALHYNEQFF. Here the CDR3 DNA reads TGTGCCAGCAGCTCCCGGGACGCCGCCCTCCATTACAATGAGCAGTTCTTC. The full variable domain, completed using reference TRBV5-4 and TRBJ2-1, is ETGVTQSPTHLIKTRGQQVTLRCSSQSGHNTVSWYQQALGQGPQFIFQYYREEENGRGNFPPRFSGLQFPNYSSELNVNALELDDSALYLCASSSRDAALHYNEQFFGPGTRLTVL.

V is TRBV25-1 and J is TRBJ2-1; 9 nucleotides align to TRBD2. CDR3 length: 15 residues. Germline values: CDR1 MGHDK, CDR2 SYGVNS. V shed 5 bases and J 6 bases; nucleotides not matched to a gene: 8. CDR3 residues: CASSLVAGASNEQFF. Here the CDR3 DNA reads TGTGCCAGCAGTCTCGTAGCGGGGGCGTCCAATGAGCAGTTCTTC.

This chain links TRBV6-2 or TRBV6-3 with TRBJ2-1, with 12 bases aligning to TRBD2. CDR3 length: 15 amino acids. Losses at the gene ends were 2 bases for V and 7 bases for J; bases not matched to a gene: 3. CDR1 is MNHEY, CDR2 SVGEGT, per germline. The CDR3 DNA follows: TGTGCCAGCAGTTACGGGACTAGCGGGTATAATGAGCAGTTCTTC. Its translation: CASSYGTSGYNEQFF.

This chain uses TRBV12-3 or TRBV12-4 with TRBJ2-7; 8 bases match TRBD1. The junction had 9 bases not matched to a gene; V was cut back by 1 base and J by 4 bases. The CDR3 runs to 16 residues. The CDR3 DNA follows: TGTGCCAGCAGTTTAGGTCAGGGGGCTTTATGGTACGAGCAGTACTTC. Its protein is CASSLGQGALWYEQYF.

The chain uses TRBV4-2 and TRBJ1-4; 8 nucleotides align to TRBD1. The germline V gene has CDR1 LGHNA and CDR2 YNFKEQ. The CDR3 spans 16 residues. The trim removed 0 bases at V and 8 bases at J, leaving 8 bases unmatched. CDR3 in DNA: TGTGCCAGCAGCCAAGAGAGTTGGGCAGGGGGCGAAAAACTGTTTTTT. This gives the protein CASSQESWAGGEKLFF.

The chain combines TRBV11-2 with TRBJ2-1; 8 bases fit TRBD2. Losses at the gene ends were 5 bases for V and 4 bases for J; bases not matched to a gene: 13. CDR3 length: 17 residues. Germline CDR1 SGHAT, CDR2 FQNNGV. The CDR3: CASSPTGVAGGYNEQFF. The DNA for the CDR3 is TGTGCCAGCAGCCCGACGGGTGTGGCGGGGGGTTACAATGAGCAGTTCTTC.